This TCR beta chain was sequenced for a study of blood T cells in healthy people across ages. CDR3 length equals 14 residues. V gave up 6 bases and J gave up 8 bases, with 19 bases separating them. Germline-derived CDR1 and CDR2 are MDHEN and SYDVKM. Alongside a J-beta primer mix, a sample-barcoded 5' primer served in a second PCR lasting roughly 7 to 11 cycles. TCRdb reprocessed the 5' RACE reads via MiXCR and lists one record per CDR3 protein. The sample shows about 1 million distinct CDR3 sequences, more than 40% of them seen only once. This receptor was identified in a woman in her fifties or sixties in good health. The chain couples TRBV28 to TRBJ1-2; D perhaps matches TRBD1 (5 bases). The sequencing input was blood. CDR3 in amino acids: CASSTRDSGGGYTF. The CDR3 DNA reads as TGTGCCAGCAGCACAAGGGACTCCGGAGGAGGCTACACCTTC.